The 23 T cell receptor beta chains below come from one sample, sequenced in a study of Graves' ophthalmopathy and Graves' hyperthyroidism. CDR3 regions of TCR beta were amplified from RNA transcripts. HTBI-primed RT-PCR formed the first round, and a multiplex PCR formed the second. MiXCR, applied by TCRdb to the multiplex PCR reads, yields one record per CDR3 protein. Found here are roughly 350,000 distinct CDR3 sequences, approximately 17% of them singletons; the top ten hold around 2.4%. The material sequenced was peripheral blood. These receptors came from an adult woman with stable Graves' hyperthyroidism.

This clonotype has ten or more counts. The chain has TRBV12-5 and TRBJ2-7; D is possibly TRBD2 (5 bases). Germline-derived CDR1 and CDR2 are LGHNT and FRNRAP. V lost 5 bases and J lost 3, with 14 bases in between. CDR3 length equals 14 residues. The CDR3, as DNA: TGTGCTAGTGGTCCCCTCCGAGAGGGCTACGAGCAGTACTTC. It translates to CASGPLREGYEQYF. Based on the CDR3 plus reference TRBV12-5 and TRBJ2-7, the full variable domain is DARVTQTPRHKVTEMGQEVTMRCQPILGHNTVFWYRQTMMQGLELLAYFRNRAPLDDSGMPKDRFSAEMPDATLATLKIQPSEPRDSAVYFCASGPLREGYEQYFGPGTRLTVT.

The table lists this clonotype with many counts. The genes are TRBV6-1 and TRBJ2-2, with D uncertain. CDR3 length: 12 residues. Trimming cost V 0 bases and J 8 bases, with 4 bases left between them. Germline values: CDR1 MNHNS, CDR2 SASEGT. This CDR3 reads CASSEAPGELFF. CDR3 in DNA: TGTGCCAGCAGTGAAGCTCCAGGGGAGCTGTTTTTT.

The chain has TRBV11-2 and TRBJ2-7; no reliable D call. Germline assignment: CDR1 SGHAT and CDR2 FQNNGV. The CDR3 sequence is 15 residues long. Trimming left V 0 bases short and J 3 bases short, with 12 bases between. The CDR3 DNA sequence: TGTGCCAGCAGCTTAGAGTTTTCGACAAACTACGAGCAGTACTTC. It is translated as CASSLEFSTNYEQYF.

With respect to this clonotype: Lacking the conserved final phenylalanine or tryptophan, this CDR3 likely reflects a read error. The chain uses TRBV27 and TRBJ2-7; TRBD2 agrees at 10 bases. The CDR3 is 15 residues long. CDR1 MNHEY and CDR2 SMNVEV come from the germline V gene (reference sequence). J was trimmed by 6 bases and V by 8 bases; bases with no gene match: 13. CDR3 protein: CASGLRTSGGGEQYY. CDR3 DNA: TGTGCCAGCGGACTACGGACTAGCGGAGGGGGCGAGCAGTACTAC.

The chain employs TRBV5-1 and TRBJ2-2; 7 nucleotides agree with TRBD2. V lost 4 bases and J lost 2; bases outside the gene matches: 5. Germline V gene data show CDR1 as SGHRS and CDR2 as YFSETQ. The CDR3 loop spans 15 amino acids. The CDR3 region has the DNA TGCGCCAGCAGCGCGGGACTACCTAACACCGGGGAGCTGTTTTTT. It codes for CASSAGLPNTGELFF.

This clonotype was observed at least ten times. The chain employs TRBV6-5 and TRBJ2-7; no reliable D call. Germline V gene lookup returns CDR1 MNHEY and CDR2 SVGAGI. This CDR3 spans 14 amino acids. The V gene lost 6 bases and the J gene lost 2 bases, with 14 bases spanning the gap. The CDR3 sequence: CASRNVGRTYEQYF. CDR3 bases: TGTGCCAGCAGAAACGTCGGACGTACCTACGAGCAGTACTTC.

This clonotype was found many times. The genes are TRBV27 and TRBJ1-6, with D unresolved. Per the germline V gene, CDR1 is MNHEY and CDR2 is SMNVEV (reference sequence). Deletions cut 1 base from V and 6 bases from J, with 10 bases between. This CDR3 is built from 15 residues. CDR3 sequence reads: CASSLFRNFNSPLHF. The CDR3 nucleotides read TGTGCCAGCAGTTTATTTCGAAATTTTAATTCACCCCTCCACTTT.

In this sample, this clonotype turned up a few times. The CDR3 DNA reads TGCGCCAGCAGTTCGCTTAGCGGGAGGGTTGGAGAGACCCAGTACTTC. Translated, it gives CASSSLSGRVGETQYF. The rearrangement links TRBV5-1 to TRBJ2-5; 11 bases match TRBD2. Germline V CDR1 and CDR2: SGHRS, YFSETQ. This CDR3 is built from 16 residues. The junction had 10 bases not matched to a gene; V was cut back by 5 bases and J by 4 bases.

This clonotype was picked up one time. The chain couples TRBV20-1 to TRBJ2-7; perhaps TRBD2 as D (8 bases). The CDR3 is made up of 16 amino acids. With 5 bases removed from V and 4 bases from J, the gap between germline ends came to 24 bases. Looked up from germline, CDR1 is DFQATT and CDR2 is SNEGSKA (reference sequence). This CDR3 reads CSARRGLAGGPYEQYF. The CDR3 bases are TGCAGTGCTCGGAGGGGGCTAGCGGGCGGGCCTTACGAGCAGTACTTC.

Regarding this clonotype: It may be a read error: a sequence one base away is much more abundant. The V call is TRBV5-6, the J call TRBJ2-2; 11 bases line up with TRBD2. V shed 6 bases, J shed 6 bases, and the junction held 13 bases outside the gene matches. The CDR3 covers 17 residues. Germline assignment: CDR1 SGHDT and CDR2 YYEEEE. The CDR3 nucleotides are TGTGCCAGCACCTCTTCTACGACTAGCGGGAAATCCGGGGAGCTGTTTTTT. The encoded protein is CASTSSTTSGKSGELFF.

This clonotype has just a few counts. The chain uses TRBV10-2 and TRBJ2-5; 8 bases agree with TRBD2. This CDR3 has 15 residues. CDR1 WSHSY and CDR2 SAAADI come from the germline V gene. J was trimmed by 4 bases and V by 5 bases; bases with no gene match: 9. CDR3 in DNA: TGCGCCAGCAGTAACCGTCGGGAGGGCCTAGAGACCCAGTACTTC. This encodes CASSNRREGLETQYF.

This clonotype appeared many times. In DNA, the CDR3 is TGTGCCAGCAGCCAACAGCTTCACAGCTACGAGCAGTACTTC. Protein product: CASSQQLHSYEQYF. The chain has TRBV3-1 and TRBJ2-7; D call uncertain. Germline V gives CDR1 LGHDT, CDR2 YNNKEL (reference sequence). The CDR3 is 14 amino acids. Trimming removed 2 bases at V and 3 bases at J, with 11 bases between.

The chain carries TRBV15 and TRBJ2-7; weak D call: TRBD1 (5 bases). Looked up from germline, CDR1 is LNHNV and CDR2 is YYDKDF (reference sequence). The CDR3 runs to 14 residues. Deletions cut 1 base from V and 2 bases from J, with 9 bases between. CDR3 nucleotides: TGTGCCACCAGCAGAGGAAGACAGACCTACGAGCAGTACTTC. It translates to CATSRGRQTYEQYF.

This clonotype showed up many times. This sequence joins TRBV5-1 and TRBJ2-7, with TRBD2 matching 7 bases. The germline gives CDR1 SGHRS, CDR2 YFSETQ. The V and J ends lost 4 bases and 3 bases, in that order; junction bases with no gene match: 4. CDR3 size: 13 residues. CDR3 sequence: CASSPGDYYEQYF. CDR3 nucleotides: TGCGCCAGCAGCCCGGGGGACTACTACGAGCAGTACTTC. The variable domain in full, with the rest retrieved from reference TRBV5-1 and TRBJ2-7, is KAGVTQTPRYLIKTRGQQVTLSCSPISGHRSVSWYQQTPGQGLQFLFEYFSETQRNKGNFPGRFSGRQFSNSRSEMNVSTLELGDSALYLCASSPGDYYEQYFGPGTRLTVT.

The rearrangement uses TRBV10-3 and TRBJ1-1; a weak D match, TRBD1 (5 bases). The germline V gene encodes CDR1 ENHRY and CDR2 SYGVKD. CDR3 length: 14 amino acids. V lost 10 bases to trimming and J lost 1 base, with 16 bases between them. The CDR3 DNA sequence: TGTGCCACCCGTCCCCAGGGTCAGAACACTGAAGCTTTCTTT. Amino acids: CATRPQGQNTEAFF.

This chain links TRBV12-3 or TRBV12-4 with TRBJ1-2; 8 bases map to TRBD1. V lost 4 bases, J lost 1 base, and 5 bases stayed unmatched. The CDR3 has 15 residues. The CDR3 coding sequence is TGTGCCAGCAGTTCTGACAGGGGAGTTAACTATGGCTACACCTTC. It is translated as CASSSDRGVNYGYTF.

This sequence joins TRBV5-1 and TRBJ2-7, with TRBD2 as a possible D gene (8 bases). The CDR3 runs to 15 residues. Germline CDR1 and CDR2: SGHRS and YFSETQ. V lost 4 bases and J 3 bases, leaving 17 bases between the germline ends. The CDR3 loop reads CASSQVGGDSYEQYF. In nucleotides, the CDR3 is TGCGCCAGCAGCCAGGTCGGGGGGGACAGCTACGAGCAGTACTTC.

This clonotype has a count of ten or more. The V and J genes are TRBV11-2 and TRBJ2-7; 7 bases match TRBD2. Germline-derived CDR1 and CDR2 are SGHAT and FQNNGV. The CDR3 has 15 residues. V was pared by 2 bases and J by 4 bases, with 8 bases of the junction left unmatched. The CDR3 reads CASSLNPGLPYEQYF. The CDR3 coding sequence is TGTGCCAGCAGCTTAAACCCGGGACTACCTTACGAGCAGTACTTC. The full variable domain, with the rest looked up from reference TRBV11-2 and TRBJ2-7, is EAGVAQSPRYKIIEKRQSVAFWCNPISGHATLYWYQQILGQGPKLLIQFQNNGVVDDSQLPKDRFSAERLKGVDSTLKIQPAKLEDSAVYLCASSLNPGLPYEQYFGPGTRLTVT.

Many counts were recorded for this clonotype. The chain employs TRBV6-2 or TRBV6-3 and TRBJ1-5, with D possibly TRBD1 on 5 matching bases. The CDR3 is 16 amino acids. V was shortened by 7 bases and J by 6 bases, with 22 bases between the two germline ends. The germline V gene encodes CDR1 MNHEY and CDR2 SVGEGT. The CDR3 sequence: CASTPVLGVVVQPQHF. Written as DNA, the CDR3 is TGTGCCAGCACCCCCGTCTTGGGGGTCGTCGTTCAGCCCCAGCATTTT.

Many counts were recorded for this clonotype. The rearrangement links TRBV19 to TRBJ1-1; the match to TRBD1 covers 8 bases. This CDR3 region has 13 residues. The germline V gene encodes CDR1 LNHDA and CDR2 SQIVND (reference sequence). Losses at the gene ends were 6 bases for V and 11 bases for J; bases not matched to a gene: 11. The CDR3 DNA follows: TGTGCCAGTAGAGCGACAGGGGCTATGGGGGCTTTCTTT. This sequence encodes CASRATGAMGAFF. Together with reference TRBV19 and TRBJ1-1, the CDR3 gives the full variable domain: DGGITQSPKYLFRKEGQNVTLSCEQNLNHDAMYWYRQDPGQGLRLIYYSQIVNDFQKGDIAEGYSVSREKKESFPLTVTSAQKNPTAFYLCASRATGAMGAFFGQGTRLTVV.

This clonotype has a count of ten or more. V gene TRBV6-2 or TRBV6-3 combines with J gene TRBJ2-2; D perhaps matches TRBD2 (5 bases). The CDR3 has 18 amino acids. Germline V gives CDR1 MNHEY, CDR2 SVGEGT. V dropped 7 bases and J dropped 0 bases, with 21 bases sitting between them. The CDR3 coding sequence is TGTGCCAGCATTAGGCGAGGGCTCGGGGTTTCGAACACCGGGGAGCTGTTTTTT. Translating it yields CASIRRGLGVSNTGELFF.

This clonotype was seen many times. The rearrangement joins TRBV28 to TRBJ2-7; perhaps TRBD2 as D (5 bases). Trimming removed 5 bases from V and 3 bases from J, with 14 bases in between. This CDR3 contains 14 residues. The germline gives CDR1 MDHEN, CDR2 SYDVKM. The CDR3 region has the DNA TGTGCCAGCAGTCCTCAGGAGGAACTCTACGAGCAGTACTTC. This translates into CASSPQEELYEQYF.

This clonotype was counted only a few times. The chain carries TRBV28 and TRBJ1-5; D gene uncertain. The CDR3 is made up of 17 amino acids. Germline V lookup: CDR1 MDHEN, CDR2 SYDVKM. Trimming shortened V by 6 bases and J by 4 bases, and 22 bases separated the two germline ends. CDR3 amino acids: CASSRTALEDPNQPQHF. CDR3 bases: TGTGCCAGCAGCCGAACCGCCCTCGAAGACCCTAATCAGCCCCAGCATTTT.